This note documents a single T cell receptor (beta chain) sequence. The sample holds one count of this clone. The antigen this receptor binds is unknown. The sample holds no much larger clone one base away, and base qualities are not on file. The library was prepared using the immunoSEQ multiplex PCR assay. Here the immuneACCESS table is served through TCRdb, limited to in-frame sequences with V and J called. Missing clones are a known gap in these copies; in checked studies unresolved V genes cover under half, and the rest lacks a known reason. The sample records 55,000 to 70,000 clones, around 93% of which are singletons. Under 2% of the sample is held by the ten biggest clonotypes. The sample originates from a study of T cell changes during pregnancy in multiple sclerosis (dated by TCRdb to the late 2010s). Notes on the research overall: The study examined how the T cell repertoire changed over the course of pregnancy in women with multiple sclerosis.

Ends trimmed: V by 3 bases, J by 2 bases; bases unmatched to a gene: 3. Inclusive of the bounding cysteine and phenylalanine, the CDR3 is 14 residues long. The sequence is cut down to CDR3 DNA, 42 bases in frame from base 1. In the germline V gene (reference sequence), CDR1 corresponds to MNHEY and CDR2 to SMNVEV. The material sequenced was peripheral blood, taken after pregnancy. This clonotype was obtained from a female donor with multiple sclerosis, enrolled in a pregnancy study. The chain couples TRBV27 to TRBJ2-7; 8 bases in the middle match TRBD2. The CDR3 protein sequence reads: CASSFSGVPYEQYF. The nucleotide sequence is given as TGTGCCAGCAGTTTTAGCGGGGTCCCCTACGAGCAGTACTTC.